This is a list of T cell receptor beta chains from one sample in a study of early T cells in non-severe SARS-CoV-2 infection. Each CDR3 protein is one row after TCRdb ran MiXCR on the 5' RACE reads. Of tens of thousands of distinct CDR3 sequences listed, around 12% are singletons. The material sequenced was whole blood. Receptors originate from an adult who was a healthcare worker with PCR-confirmed SARS-CoV-2 infection or an uninfected control (not recorded which). The CDR3 runs from the conserved cysteine through the conserved F or W. The D gene is left open where the match is weak.

d_call	v_call	j_call	cdr3_aa
TRBD1	TRBV6-2/TRBV6-3	TRBJ2-7	CASSSPRDRGTYEQYF
.	TRBV7-8	TRBJ1-5	CASSPRPEGGLQPQHF
TRBD1	TRBV28	TRBJ2-7	CASRSPGQGPDEQYF
TRBD2	TRBV7-3	TRBJ2-2	CASSLGLAGTGELFF
.	TRBV24-1	TRBJ2-1	CATSDFGRPQGQFF
.	TRBV30	TRBJ2-7	CAWNLRVVRNEQYF
.	TRBV9	TRBJ2-2	CASSEPRRGDTGELFF
.	TRBV11-2	TRBJ1-6	CASSATRGFGYLHF
TRBD2	TRBV18	TRBJ2-1	CVSSRTSDSYNEQFF
.	TRBV29-1	TRBJ2-5	CSVTGTSEETQYF
.	TRBV5-1	TRBJ2-5	CASSLGARETQYF
TRBD1	TRBV29-1	TRBJ2-7	CSVDIGTGMFYEQYF
.	TRBV7-9	TRBJ2-7	CASSLTGFDEQYF
.	TRBV29-1	TRBJ2-3	CSVTRGSDTQYF
.	TRBV7-2	TRBJ1-6	CASSSQGSSYNSPLHF
TRBD2	TRBV4-1	TRBJ2-3	CASSQEASGSTDTQYF
.	TRBV29-1	TRBJ1-4	CSVDLDPGGEKLFF
TRBD2	TRBV7-6	TRBJ2-1	CASSSLSLAVLLGSSYNEQFF
.	TRBV7-2	TRBJ1-4	CASSSDLGKLFF
.	TRBV20-1	TRBJ2-7	CSAPFAGGRKGEQYF
.	TRBV2	TRBJ2-1	CASSAVLMRTLVNEQFF
TRBD1	TRBV12-3/TRBV12-4	TRBJ2-1	CASSLGGQGRNEQFF
.	TRBV29-1	TRBJ1-1	CSGRSTEAFF
.	TRBV6-2/TRBV6-3	TRBJ2-1	CASSYSGQGQFGGRYNEQFF
TRBD2	TRBV11-2	TRBJ2-7	CASSRGGSSYEQYF
.	TRBV7-9	TRBJ2-1	CASSFSEGLNEQFF
TRBD2	TRBV7-3	TRBJ2-7	CASSSRTSGSYEQYF
.	TRBV20-1	TRBJ2-7	CSARMALASYEQYF
.	TRBV27	TRBJ2-2	CASSSNLPDKNTGELFF
.	TRBV7-2	TRBJ2-7	CASSPSMFSEQYF
TRBD1	TRBV5-1	TRBJ1-1	CASSNWGQGGTEAFF
.	TRBV20-1	TRBJ2-7	CSARASYEQYF
TRBD2	TRBV29-1	TRBJ2-4	CSAAASGSHIQYF
TRBD2	TRBV6-5	TRBJ2-3	CASTGGFLTDTQYF
TRBD2	TRBV5-1	TRBJ2-7	CASSLSGGASSYEQYF
TRBD2	TRBV5-1	TRBJ2-3	CASSSTSGPDTQYF
TRBD1	TRBV7-8	TRBJ2-2	CASSLVGQGARELFF
TRBD2	TRBV20-1	TRBJ2-3	CSATGGGADTQYF
.	TRBV9	TRBJ2-2	CASSMRARRGLNTGELFF
.	TRBV20-1	TRBJ1-1	CSALRQNTEAFF
.	TRBV7-9	TRBJ2-7	CASSPYTHEQYF
TRBD2	TRBV11-3	TRBJ2-7	CASSLGRGSPYEQYF
.	TRBV12-3/TRBV12-4	TRBJ1-5	CASSPPPGNQPQHF
TRBD2	TRBV7-2	TRBJ2-5	CASSLGGSQETQYF
TRBD2	TRBV5-1	TRBJ2-2	CASSLFGSGGGGELFF
.	TRBV7-2	TRBJ2-7	CASSLPVSYEQYF
.	TRBV7-2	TRBJ1-2	CASSPRQGLGGYTF
.	TRBV28	TRBJ2-2	CASSLLEAGTGELFF
.	TRBV7-2	TRBJ2-3	CASSLFLYQDTQYF
.	TRBV11-2	TRBJ1-1	CASSRDGNTEAFF
.	TRBV5-1	TRBJ2-2	CASSANGGTGELFF
TRBD1	TRBV5-4	TRBJ1-1	CASSADRAHTEAFF
.	TRBV29-1	TRBJ2-3	CSVVDSGLRTDTQYF
.	TRBV29-1	TRBJ2-7	CSVGGRYEQYF
.	TRBV20-1	TRBJ2-7	CSARDRGYEQYF
.	TRBV20-1	TRBJ1-1	CSAPRSKNTEAFF
.	TRBV15	TRBJ2-5	CATSRDRGAREETQYF
TRBD1	TRBV20-1	TRBJ1-2	CSAGQGAYGYTF
.	TRBV29-1	TRBJ2-3	CSVRQASTDTQYF
TRBD2	TRBV7-2	TRBJ2-7	CASSLVAGATEQYF